This note documents a single T cell receptor beta chain sequence. Per the germline V gene, CDR1 is LNHDA and CDR2 is SQIVND (reference sequence). Trimming stripped 3 bases from V and 3 bases from J, with 11 bases between. This CDR3 comprises 14 residues. The sample is drawn from a study of blood T cell repertoires in COVID-19. Whole-study context: The United States, Italy and Spain supplied acute and convalescent COVID-19 samples.

Per the original methods: Cell counts per sample came from amplifying reference gene primers. Repertoires were generated with immunoSEQ multiplex PCR, while TCRdb's copy carries only in-frame clones and drops some. The V and J calls and the clone size are those of that table, but D and trimming were determined from the DNA. The table includes 140,000 to 150,000 clones, 81% detected once. The chain has TRBV19 and TRBJ1-2; maybe TRBD1 (5 bases). The origin of this receptor is a human donor in a cohort sampled during active COVID-19. Sequencing was done on a sample of peripheral blood. Written as DNA, the CDR3 is TGTGCCAGTAGTATCCTAGGGGCCGACTATGGCTACACCTTC. Its translation is CASSILGADYGYTF.